Included here is one TCR beta chain sequence, with context. Its antigen is undetermined. cDNA libraries of TCR beta carried unique molecular identifiers. MiXCR, applied by TCRdb to the PCR reads, yields one record per CDR3 protein. The sample shows about 770,000 distinct CDR3 sequences, about 43% of them seen only once. The data belong to a study of post-analysis software for immune sequencing data. On the study more broadly: As for disease course, relapsing-remitting, secondary progressive and progressive-relapsing multiple sclerosis were all included. Study findings and constraints: Patients carried a handful of TRBV segments more frequently than controls did, and TRBV5-6, TRBV5-1 and TRBV20-1 were among them.

Looked up from germline, CDR1 is MDHEN and CDR2 is SYDVKM. This CDR3 is 13 amino acids long. The V gene lost 2 bases and the J gene lost 7 bases, with 8 bases spanning the gap. Material: blood. The source is a girl aged 10-17 years with multiple sclerosis. The chain couples TRBV28 to TRBJ1-4; perhaps TRBD1 as D (5 bases). CDR3: CASSLGGIEKLFF. The DNA for the CDR3 is TGTGCCAGCAGTTTAGGGGGAATTGAAAAACTGTTTTTT.